This entry features one T cell receptor beta chain sequence. Here immunoSEQ multiplex PCR was the method, and the copy in TCRdb shows in-frame clones only, minus some. The table shows about 98,000 clones, with about 91% occurring only once. This sample stems from a study of identifying expanded T cells in peripheral blood. Collection occurred without any documented infections or immune events in donors. The V gene's germline CDR1 is LNHDA and CDR2 SQIVND (reference sequence). The CDR3 consists of 14 residues. V was shortened by 5 bases and J by 0 bases, with 8 bases between the two germline ends. The material sequenced was blood. The J gene is TRBJ1-5, the V gene TRBV19; D is uncertain. The sequence was collected from a person aged 18-69 years in good health. As DNA, the CDR3 is TGTGCCAGTAGTTCCCCGATTAGCAATCAGCCCCAGCATTTT. Translated, it gives CASSSPISNQPQHF. Complete variable domain (other parts from reference TRBV19 and TRBJ1-5): DGGITQSPKYLFRKEGQNVTLSCEQNLNHDAMYWYRQDPGQGLRLIYYSQIVNDFQKGDIAEGYSVSREKKESFPLTVTSAQKNPTAFYLCASSSPISNQPQHFGDGTRLSIL.